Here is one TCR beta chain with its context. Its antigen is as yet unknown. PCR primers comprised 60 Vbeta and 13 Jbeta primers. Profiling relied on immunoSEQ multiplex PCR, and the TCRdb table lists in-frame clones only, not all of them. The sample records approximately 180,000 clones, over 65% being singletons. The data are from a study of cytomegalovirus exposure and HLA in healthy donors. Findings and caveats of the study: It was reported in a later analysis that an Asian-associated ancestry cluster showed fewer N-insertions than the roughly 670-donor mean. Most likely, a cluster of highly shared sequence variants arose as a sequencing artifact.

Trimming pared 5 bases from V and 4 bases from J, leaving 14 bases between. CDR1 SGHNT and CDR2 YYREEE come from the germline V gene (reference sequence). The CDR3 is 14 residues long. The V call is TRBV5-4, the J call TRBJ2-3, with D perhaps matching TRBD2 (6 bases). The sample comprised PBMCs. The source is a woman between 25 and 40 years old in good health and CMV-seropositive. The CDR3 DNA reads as TGTGCCAGCAGTTCCCCCCTAGCGCCAGATACGCAGTATTTT. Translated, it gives CASSSPLAPDTQYF.